These 10 T cell receptor beta chains share one sample of origin, sequenced in a study of regulatory T cells in long-lasting Graves disease. The time point was: newly diagnosed GD, antithyroid drugs for less than 3 months. There was RNA extracted from PBMCs, and the TCR library was made from it. For TCR beta, libraries came from iRepertoire HTBI primers and Arm-PCR of CDR3 regions. TCRdb redid the calling of the multiplex PCR reads with MiXCR, one entry per CDR3 protein. Of 350,000 to 400,000 distinct CDR3 sequences listed, about 17% were seen once; the top ten hold 20% to 25%. This same sample was also part of a study on T cells in Graves' hyperthyroidism and ophthalmopathy.

This material consisted of peripheral blood mononuclear cells (PBMCs), taken at new diagnosis, from a patient treated with antithyroid drugs. These receptors originate from a woman aged 18-29 years with Graves disease.

This clonotype has only one observation. A much more abundant neighbour one base away suggests this may be a read error. The genes are TRBV20-1 and TRBJ2-4, with 12 bases fitting TRBD2. CDR3 length equals 15 residues. Germline V gene lookup returns CDR1 DFQATT and CDR2 SNEGSKA (reference sequence). For the CDR3, the DNA is TGCAGTGCTATCCCCACTAGCGGGAGGATAAACATGCAGTACTTC. This codes for CSAIPTSGRINMQYF.

In this sample, this clonotype turned up many times. The rearrangement joins TRBV7-3 to TRBJ2-3; tentatively, D is TRBD1 (6 bases). Germline V gene sequence: CDR1 SGHTA, CDR2 FQGTGA. CDR3 length: 15 residues. V was cut by 5 bases and J by 0 bases, with 12 bases left in between. CDR3 nucleotides: TGTGCCAGCAGCCTCGGACAGTCTAGCACAGATACGCAGTATTTT. This gives the protein CASSLGQSSTDTQYF.

This clonotype was found a few times. This chain joins TRBV14 and TRBJ1-1; no clear D. Germline-derived CDR1 and CDR2 are SGHDN and FVKESK. Trimming left V 1 base short and J 5 bases short, with 20 bases between. CDR3 length: 17 residues. CDR3 sequence reads: CASSQGPVPGLRTEAFF. The CDR3 nucleotides are TGTGCCAGCAGCCAAGGTCCGGTGCCGGGTCTTAGGACTGAAGCTTTCTTT.

The chain employs TRBV28 and TRBJ1-2; D is possibly TRBD1 (6 bases). V was shortened by 4 bases and J by 8 bases, with 29 bases between the two germline ends. CDR1 is MDHEN, CDR2 SYDVKM, per germline. The CDR3 consists of 18 residues. The CDR3 is CASSYPTEGGHPDPGYTF. The CDR3 nucleotides read TGTGCCAGCAGTTACCCAACCGAGGGGGGACACCCGGACCCGGGCTACACCTTC.

With respect to this clonotype: A read error may be the cause here, since a much bigger clone is one base away. The V call is TRBV20-1, the J call TRBJ2-5; TRBD2 might be the D (6 bases). From germline, CDR1 is DFQATT and CDR2 SNEGSKA (reference sequence). Between the trimmed V and J ends, which lost 2 bases and 9 bases, there was a span of 16 bases. This CDR3 is built from 13 residues. CDR3 protein: CSARLRYREAQYF. The CDR3 DNA reads as TGCAGTGCTAGACTCCGGTATAGGGAGGCCCAGTACTTC.

In its sample, this clonotype was seen many times. CDR3 nucleotides: TGTGCCAGCAGTTTCACAGGGGGGGATTCACCCCTCCACTTT. Its translation: CASSFTGGDSPLHF. V usage is TRBV27 and J usage is TRBJ1-6, with 8 bases that match TRBD1. Germline V lookup: CDR1 MNHEY, CDR2 SMNVEV (reference sequence). The trim removed 3 bases at V and 8 bases at J, leaving 3 bases unmatched. CDR3 length: 14 amino acids.

With respect to this clonotype: This may come from a read error, since a much larger clone is one base off. V is TRBV2 and J is TRBJ2-1; 9 bases align to TRBD1. The CDR3 is 13 amino acids. Germline lookup yields CDR1 SNHLY and CDR2 FYNNEI. J lost 10 bases, V lost 6 bases, and 7 bases had no gene match. The CDR3 here is CASSPGTGFEQFF. The CDR3 bases are TGTGCCAGCAGCCCAGGGACAGGGTTCGAGCAGTTCTTC.

This clonotype was counted a few times. The rearrangement uses TRBV9 and TRBJ2-1; 14 bases are a match to TRBD2. V shed 4 bases and J 0 bases; nucleotides not matched to a gene: 9. The CDR3 runs 19 residues. Germline V CDR1 and CDR2: SGDLS, YYNGEE. CDR3 sequence (DNA): TGTGCCAGCAGCCCGCACGGACTAGCGGGGGGTTCCTCCTACAATGAGCAGTTCTTC. Amino acids: CASSPHGLAGGSSYNEQFF.

The rearrangement links TRBV9 to TRBJ2-3; 7 nucleotides align to TRBD1. V gave up 5 bases and J gave up 3 bases; unmatched junction bases: 9. This CDR3 contains 15 residues. In germline, CDR1 is SGDLS, CDR2 YYNGEE. The CDR3 spells CASREGAATTDTQYF. As DNA, the CDR3 is TGTGCCAGCAGAGAGGGGGCGGCGACGACAGATACGCAGTATTTT.

In this sample, this clonotype turned up many times. J is TRBJ1-1 and V is TRBV6-1, with D possibly being TRBD1 (5 bases). Germline-derived CDR1 and CDR2 are MNHNS and SASEGT. The V end lost 6 bases, the J end lost 4 bases, and 12 bases lay between the germline ends. CDR3 length equals 13 residues. The CDR3 sequence is CASRVGGSTEAFF. CDR3 nucleotide sequence: TGTGCCAGCAGGGTTGGGGGTAGCACTGAAGCTTTCTTT.